A single sample is the source of the 29 T cell receptor beta chains below, sequenced in a study of PD-1 blockade in classical Hodgkin lymphoma. The table came from immunoSEQ multiplex PCR; TCRdb's copy has only in-frame clones and leaves some out. The sample lists 95,000 or so clones; over 80% were seen once. All patients relapsed after autologous stem cell transplantation, and brentuximab vedotin exposure varied. The sample was peripheral blood mononuclear cells (PBMCs), taken at baseline. These receptors were obtained from a human donor with classical Hodgkin lymphoma.

The CDR3 reads CASSITEHSEAFF. The CDR3 DNA reads as TGTGCCAGTAGTATAACAGAACACTCTGAAGCTTTCTTT. The chain couples TRBV19 to TRBJ1-1; D is ambiguous. The germline V gene has CDR1 LNHDA and CDR2 SQIVND (reference sequence). V shed 2 bases and J shed 6 bases, with 10 bases lying between them. The CDR3 has 13 amino acids.

This clone appeared once. This chain connects TRBV7-2 to TRBJ1-5; unclear D gene. V was cut by 2 bases and J by 3 bases, with 2 bases left in between. In germline, CDR1 is SGHTA, CDR2 FQGNSA. The CDR3 is 12 amino acids. The CDR3 sequence is CASSLYNQPQHF. The CDR3 nucleotides are TGTGCCAGCAGCTTATACAATCAGCCCCAGCATTTT.

This clone was found once. The rearrangement uses TRBV19 and TRBJ1-2, with a possible D match to TRBD1 (6 bases). This CDR3 region has 14 residues. CDR1 is LNHDA, CDR2 SQIVND, per germline (reference sequence). V was trimmed by 3 bases and J by 3 bases, leaving 11 bases between them. In nucleotides, the CDR3 is TGTGCCAGTAGTATCCTCAGGACAGACTATGGCTACACCTTC. Translating gives CASSILRTDYGYTF.

V is TRBV2 and J is TRBJ2-5; tentative D call: TRBD2 (5 bases). The CDR3 extends over 13 amino acids. V lost 5 bases and J 4 bases, leaving 11 bases between the germline ends. Germline V gene data show CDR1 as SNHLY and CDR2 as FYNNEI. The CDR3 DNA is TGTGCCAGCAGTTTCATCGAGGGAGAGACCCAGTACTTC. It is translated as CASSFIEGETQYF.

The chain employs TRBV7-7 and TRBJ2-2; no clear D. The CDR3 extends over 16 amino acids. Germline CDR1 reads SSHAT; CDR2 reads FNYEAQ (reference sequence). Trimming stripped 1 base from V and 0 bases from J, with 9 bases between. CDR3 protein: CASSLEGIANTGELFF. The CDR3 bases are TGTGCCAGCAGCTTAGAGGGCATCGCGAACACCGGGGAGCTGTTTTTT.

The V and J genes are TRBV14 and TRBJ2-7; D is ambiguous. Germline V lookup: CDR1 SGHDN, CDR2 FVKESK. V lost 1 base and J lost 5, with 6 bases in between. There are 12 residues in the CDR3. The CDR3 DNA sequence: TGTGCCAGCAGCCAAGGACGGGACGAGCAGTACTTC. This encodes CASSQGRDEQYF.

The V and J genes are TRBV5-8 and TRBJ2-1, with D maybe TRBD2 (6 bases). With 3 bases removed from V and 4 bases from J, the gap between germline ends came to 14 bases. The V gene's germline CDR1 is SGHTS and CDR2 YDEGEE. This CDR3 contains 15 residues. The CDR3 DNA follows: TGTGCCAGCAGCTGGGGTCTAGCGCGGTACAATGAGCAGTTCTTC. Protein product: CASSWGLARYNEQFF.

The chain carries TRBV7-8 and TRBJ2-2; D tentatively fits TRBD1 or TRBD2 (5 bases each). This CDR3 has 16 amino acids. CDR1 and CDR2 from the germline V gene are SGHVS and FQNEAQ. V was clipped by 5 bases and J by 5 bases, with 18 bases between them. In DNA, the CDR3 is TGTGCCAGCAGCCTTCCCGGGACCCCAAGAACCGGGGAGCTGTTTTTT. This gives the protein CASSLPGTPRTGELFF.

The rearrangement joins TRBV6-6 to TRBJ2-1, with TRBD1 matching 7 bases. The CDR3 runs to 14 residues. V shed 4 bases, J shed 8 bases, and the junction held 8 bases outside the gene matches. Germline V CDR1 and CDR2: MNHNY, SVGAGI (reference sequence). CDR3 amino acids: CASSLQGMWDEQFF. The CDR3 nucleotides read TGTGCCAGCAGTTTACAGGGGATGTGGGATGAGCAGTTCTTC.

V usage is TRBV29-1 and J usage is TRBJ2-2; 11 nucleotides match TRBD2. There are 16 residues in the CDR3. Germline CDR1 SQVTM, CDR2 ANQGSEA. The J segment lost 1 base and the V segment lost 6 bases, leaving 7 bases of the junction unmatched. CDR3 sequence reads: CSVPGTSGRNTGELFF. The CDR3 DNA reads as TGCAGCGTCCCCGGGACTAGCGGAAGGAACACCGGGGAGCTGTTTTTT.

This clone was picked up a small number of times. CDR3 amino acids: CASSPRTGGSNEQFF. CDR3 DNA: TGTGCCAGCAGCCCCCGGACAGGGGGCTCGAATGAGCAGTTCTTC. The V call is TRBV7-8, the J call TRBJ2-1; 11 bases are shared with TRBD1. J lost 7 bases, V lost 5 bases, and 7 bases had no gene match. Germline CDR1 SGHVS, CDR2 FQNEAQ. This CDR3 spans 15 amino acids.

The CDR3 coding sequence is TGTGCCAGCAGCTTAAAGGTTGACACTGAAGCTTTCTTT. This gives the protein CASSLKVDTEAFF. The chain joins TRBV7-8 to TRBJ1-1; D unclear. Trimming took 2 bases from V and 3 from J, leaving 7 bases between them. CDR3 size: 13 residues. Germline values: CDR1 SGHVS, CDR2 FQNEAQ.

V gene TRBV19 combines with J gene TRBJ2-1; D remains ambiguous. The germline V gene encodes CDR1 LNHDA and CDR2 SQIVND (reference sequence). The CDR3 has 10 residues. Deletions cut 6 bases from V and 5 bases from J, with 2 bases between. The DNA for the CDR3 is TGTGCCAGTAGCGACAATGAGCAGTTCTTC. Translated, it gives CASSDNEQFF.

This clone was seen once. V and J are TRBV19 and TRBJ2-1, with no clear D. CDR3 length equals 13 residues. Germline CDR1 LNHDA, CDR2 SQIVND (reference sequence). V shed 5 bases and J shed 8 bases, with 13 bases lying between them. The CDR3 DNA sequence: TGTGCCAGTAGTGCCTCCTCTAGATATGAGCAGTTCTTC. Protein sequence: CASSASSRYEQFF.

In this sample, this clone turned up a few times. J is TRBJ2-3 and V is TRBV30, with D possibly called TRBD1 or TRBD2 (6 bases each). The CDR3 has 20 residues. Germline V CDR1 and CDR2: GTSNPN, SVGIG (reference sequence). The germline V and J ends were trimmed by 0 bases and 6 bases, with 31 bases remaining between them. The CDR3 spells CAWSVRAGQERRGKIDTQYF. The DNA for the CDR3 is TGTGCCTGGAGTGTACGGGCAGGTCAGGAAAGGAGGGGGAAGATCGATACGCAGTATTTT.

Only one count was recorded for this clone. The rearrangement links TRBV6-6 to TRBJ2-3; D not resolved. Between the trimmed V and J ends, which lost 7 bases and 2 bases, there was a span of 7 bases. The germline V gene encodes CDR1 MNHNY and CDR2 SVGAGI (reference sequence). The CDR3 is 12 amino acids. The CDR3 DNA reads as TGTGCCAGCAACGGGTTCACAGATACGCAGTATTTT. It yields the protein CASNGFTDTQYF.

The chain uses TRBV10-3 and TRBJ2-5; D is unclear. Between the trimmed V and J ends, which lost 0 bases and 5 bases, there was a span of 13 bases. This CDR3 contains 15 residues. Per germline, CDR1 ENHRY and CDR2 SYGVKD. The CDR3 region has the DNA TGTGCCATCAGTGAGTCGGTAGGGAAGTTTGAGACCCAGTACTTC. Translated: CAISESVGKFETQYF.

This chain uses TRBV28 with TRBJ2-4; 14 bases fit TRBD2. The germline V gene has CDR1 MDHEN and CDR2 SYDVKM. CDR3 size: 20 residues. Germline trimming cut 8 bases from V and 0 bases from J; bases unmatched to any gene: 15. The CDR3 loop reads CASGGQFHGLAGGAKNIQYF. CDR3 nucleotides: TGTGCCAGCGGGGGACAGTTCCACGGACTAGCGGGAGGAGCCAAAAACATTCAGTACTTC.

About this clone itself: A junction end diverges from the germline sequence, so it may reflect a read error. The chain joins TRBV30 to TRBJ2-7; 10 bases map to TRBD2. The CDR3 is made up of 15 amino acids. The germline CDR1 and CDR2 sequences are GTSNPN and SVGIG (reference sequence). Here the CDR3 reads CAWSVVRLAGVAPPF. The CDR3 nucleotides read TGTGCCTGGAGTGTAGTTCGCCTAGCGGGAGTTGCCCCTCCCTTC.

The chain carries TRBV29-1 and TRBJ2-1; the match to TRBD2 covers 14 bases. Germline lookup yields CDR1 SQVTM and CDR2 ANQGSEA. The CDR3 sequence is 16 residues long. V gave up 7 bases and J gave up 0 bases; unmatched junction bases: 5. The CDR3 loop is CSAGTSGSGSYNEQFF. Written as DNA, the CDR3 is TGCAGCGCCGGGACTAGCGGGAGTGGCTCCTACAATGAGCAGTTCTTC.

The V and J genes are TRBV5-1 and TRBJ1-1; no reliable D call. V dropped 4 bases and J dropped 11 bases, with 15 bases sitting between them. The germline CDR1 and CDR2 sequences are SGHRS and YFSETQ. The CDR3 runs to 12 residues. The CDR3 DNA is TGCGCCAGCAGCCCTGAGACGGAAGGGGCTTTCTTT. It specifies CASSPETEGAFF.

This chain uses TRBV4-2 with TRBJ2-2, with a possible D match to TRBD2 (6 bases). CDR1 is LGHNA, CDR2 YNFKEQ, per germline. CDR3 length: 14 amino acids. The V gene lost 2 bases and the J gene lost 5 bases, with 9 bases spanning the gap. The DNA for the CDR3 is TGTGCCAGCAGCCAATCCAGCGGGACCGGGGAGCTGTTTTTT. Translation: CASSQSSGTGELFF.

V usage is TRBV15 and J usage is TRBJ1-4; D is possibly TRBD1 (6 bases). This CDR3 is built from 15 residues. V dropped 0 bases and J dropped 8 bases, with 13 bases sitting between them. Germline V gives CDR1 LNHNV, CDR2 YYDKDF (reference sequence). Here the CDR3 reads CATSREGHSEEKLFF. Here the CDR3 DNA reads TGTGCCACCAGCAGAGAGGGACATTCGGAGGAAAAACTGTTTTTT.

V is TRBV30 and J is TRBJ1-4; a weak D match, TRBD1 (5 bases). The V end lost 6 bases, the J end lost 2 bases, and 7 bases lay between the germline ends. Looked up from germline, CDR1 is GTSNPN and CDR2 is SVGIG (reference sequence). The CDR3 loop spans 12 amino acids. The CDR3 coding sequence is TGTGCCTGCGGGGCCACTAATGAAAAACTGTTTTTT. Amino acids: CACGATNEKLFF.

This clone showed up just a few times. V usage is TRBV4-1 and J usage is TRBJ2-7; D ambiguous. The V and J ends lost 2 bases and 3 bases respectively, with 14 bases between them. Germline V lookup: CDR1 MGHRA, CDR2 YSYEKL. The CDR3 runs 15 residues. CDR3 sequence (DNA): TGCGCCAGCAGCCAATTGGCGGTTTCGAGCTACGAGCAGTACTTC. It codes for CASSQLAVSSYEQYF.

The V and J genes are TRBV10-3 and TRBJ2-1; D ambiguous. This CDR3 spans 12 amino acids. The germline gives CDR1 ENHRY, CDR2 SYGVKD. V was cut by 4 bases and J by 8 bases, with 9 bases left in between. CDR3 sequence: CAISGLGDEQFF. CDR3 nucleotide sequence: TGTGCCATCAGTGGGCTAGGCGATGAGCAGTTCTTC.

This clone appeared many times. The chain combines TRBV29-1 with TRBJ2-6, with a possible D match to TRBD1 (6 bases). The germline CDR1 and CDR2 sequences are SQVTM and ANQGSEA. Trimming stripped 2 bases from V and 2 bases from J, with 16 bases between. CDR3 length: 17 amino acids. CDR3 sequence reads: CSVESKGQGTGANVLTF. The CDR3 nucleotides are TGCAGCGTTGAATCAAAAGGGCAGGGGACTGGGGCCAACGTCCTGACTTTC. Based on the CDR3 plus reference TRBV29-1 and TRBJ2-6, the full variable domain is SAVISQKPSRDICQRGTSLTIQCQVDSQVTMMFWYRQQPGQSLTLIATANQGSEATYESGFVIDKFPISRPNLTFSTLTVSNMSPEDSSIYLCSVESKGQGTGANVLTFGAGSRLTVL.

The V gene is TRBV19, the J gene TRBJ2-1, with TRBD2 identical over 15 bases. Germline CDR1 reads LNHDA; CDR2 reads SQIVND (reference sequence). The CDR3 loop spans 21 amino acids. Trimming cost V 2 bases and J 0 bases; bases outside gene matches: 11. In DNA form, the CDR3 reads TGTGCCAGTAGTATAAGGGGCCGGACTAGCGGGAGGGCGAGCTCCTACAATGAGCAGTTCTTC. Translation gives CASSIRGRTSGRASSYNEQFF.

This sequence joins TRBV30 and TRBJ1-4; D might be TRBD1 (6 bases). CDR3 length: 15 residues. V lost 6 bases and J lost 3, with 17 bases in between. Germline V gives CDR1 GTSNPN, CDR2 SVGIG (reference sequence). CDR3 protein: CACTAPGAANEKLFF. CDR3 DNA: TGTGCCTGCACTGCTCCGGGGGCGGCTAATGAAAAACTGTTTTTT.